This is a list of T cell receptor beta chains from one sample in a study of blood T cell repertoires in COVID-19. The method was immunoSEQ multiplex PCR; TCRdb's version includes in-frame clones alone and lacks a portion of them. The table lists over 300,000 clones, roughly 88% of them singletons. Sequencing used PBMCs or T cells enriched from blood (not recorded which). The receptors shown here come from a man aged 30-40 years who had recovered from COVID-19. Both conserved end residues are part of each CDR3. Each record gives: V gene, J gene, clone size, D gene, CDR3 protein, CDR3 DNA. A D gene is named only where the DNA matches it firmly. Some rows mark clone size as missing; the rest say once, few, many or name a class of expanded clone.

v_call: TRBV11-3
j_call: TRBJ2-2
clone_size: once
d_call: TRBD1
cdr3_aa: CASTGTGGTGELFF
cdr3_nt: TGTGCCAGCACGGGGACAGGGGGCACCGGGGAGCTGTTTTTT

v_call: TRBV5-6
j_call: TRBJ1-2
clone_size: NA
d_call: NA
cdr3_aa: CASSLWGERGYTF
cdr3_nt: TGTGCCAGCAGCTTATGGGGAGAGAGGGGCTACACCTTC

v_call: TRBV4-1
j_call: TRBJ1-1
clone_size: once
d_call: NA
cdr3_aa: CASSNKIGQMNTEAFF
cdr3_nt: TGCGCCAGCAGCAATAAAATAGGACAGATGAACACTGAAGCTTTCTTT

v_call: TRBV3-1/TRBV3-2
j_call: TRBJ1-3
clone_size: NA
d_call: NA
cdr3_aa: CASSQGMGNTIYF
cdr3_nt: TGTGCCAGCAGCCAAGGTATGGGAAACACCATATATTTT

v_call: TRBV5-6
j_call: TRBJ1-1
clone_size: few
d_call: NA
cdr3_aa: CASSLPGRINTEAFF
cdr3_nt: TGTGCCAGCAGCTTGCCAGGGAGGATCAACACTGAAGCTTTCTTT

v_call: TRBV5-1
j_call: TRBJ2-5
clone_size: NA
d_call: TRBD2
cdr3_aa: CASSDTSGGETQYF
cdr3_nt: TGCGCCAGCAGCGATACTAGCGGAGGAGAGACCCAGTACTTC

v_call: TRBV29-1
j_call: TRBJ2-3
clone_size: NA
d_call: TRBD2
cdr3_aa: CSVEISAGGREGTDTQYF
cdr3_nt: TGCAGCGTTGAAATCTCAGCGGGGGGGAGAGAAGGCACAGATACGCAGTATTTT

v_call: TRBV3-1/TRBV3-2
j_call: TRBJ2-3
clone_size: NA
d_call: TRBD2
cdr3_aa: CASSRTSGGADTQYF
cdr3_nt: TGTGCCAGCAGTCGAACTAGCGGGGGGGCCGATACGCAGTATTTT

v_call: TRBV4-2
j_call: TRBJ1-1
clone_size: NA
d_call: NA
cdr3_aa: CASSQTGNGNTEAFF
cdr3_nt: TGTGCCAGCAGCCAGACAGGAAACGGGAACACTGAAGCTTTCTTT

v_call: TRBV6-5
j_call: TRBJ1-2
clone_size: NA
d_call: TRBD1
cdr3_aa: CASRRTRDSGGYTF
cdr3_nt: TGTGCCAGCAGACGGACCCGGGACAGCGGAGGCTACACCTTC

v_call: TRBV3-1/TRBV3-2
j_call: TRBJ1-2
clone_size: NA
d_call: NA
cdr3_aa: CASSQGGTSRGSYGYTF
cdr3_nt: TGTGCCAGCAGCCAAGGTGGGACAAGCCGAGGCTCTTATGGCTACACCTTC

v_call: TRBV2
j_call: TRBJ2-2
clone_size: NA
d_call: TRBD1
cdr3_aa: CASGPGQGAQGSGELFF
cdr3_nt: TGTGCCAGCGGTCCGGGACAGGGGGCGCAGGGCTCCGGGGAGCTGTTTTTT

v_call: TRBV6-2/TRBV6-3
j_call: TRBJ1-5
clone_size: NA
d_call: TRBD1
cdr3_aa: CASSIRDRGLVGNQPQHF
cdr3_nt: TGTGCCAGCAGTATCCGGGACAGGGGGCTGGTTGGCAATCAGCCCCAGCATTTT

v_call: TRBV27
j_call: TRBJ1-6
clone_size: NA
d_call: NA
cdr3_aa: CASSFRVNSYNSPLHF
cdr3_nt: TGTGCCAGCAGTTTCAGGGTTAATTCCTATAATTCACCCCTCCACTTT

v_call: TRBV9
j_call: TRBJ2-1
clone_size: NA
d_call: NA
cdr3_aa: CASSRGSDEQFF
cdr3_nt: TGTGCCAGCAGCCGGGGTAGCGATGAGCAGTTCTTC

v_call: TRBV7-2
j_call: TRBJ2-5
clone_size: NA
d_call: NA
cdr3_aa: CASSGGRTTETQYF
cdr3_nt: TGTGCCAGCAGCGGCGGGCGAACTACCGAGACCCAGTACTTC

v_call: TRBV29-1
j_call: TRBJ1-2
clone_size: NA
d_call: NA
cdr3_aa: CSVEGGEGRYGYTF
cdr3_nt: TGCAGCGTTGAAGGGGGGGAGGGGAGATATGGCTACACCTTC

v_call: TRBV5-6
j_call: TRBJ2-1
clone_size: once
d_call: TRBD1
cdr3_aa: CASSLDGRGFNEQFF
cdr3_nt: TGTGCCAGCAGCTTGGATGGCAGGGGGTTCAATGAGCAGTTCTTC

v_call: TRBV19
j_call: TRBJ1-3
clone_size: NA
d_call: NA
cdr3_aa: CASNHRAKGNTIYF
cdr3_nt: TGTGCCAGTAATCACAGGGCGAAAGGAAACACCATATATTTT

v_call: TRBV6-2/TRBV6-3
j_call: TRBJ1-4
clone_size: NA
d_call: NA
cdr3_aa: CASSYWSNEKLFF
cdr3_nt: TGTGCCAGCAGTTACTGGAGTAATGAAAAACTGTTTTTT

v_call: TRBV2
j_call: TRBJ1-4
clone_size: NA
d_call: TRBD1
cdr3_aa: CASTTQLQTGRLGINEKLFF
cdr3_nt: TGTGCCAGCACTACCCAACTCCAGACAGGGCGCCTAGGAATCAATGAAAAACTGTTTTTT

v_call: TRBV18
j_call: TRBJ1-5
clone_size: NA
d_call: NA
cdr3_aa: CASSRPHRGYSNQPQHF
cdr3_nt: TGTGCCAGCTCACGCCCCCATAGAGGGTATAGCAATCAGCCCCAGCATTTT

v_call: TRBV6-1
j_call: TRBJ2-1
clone_size: NA
d_call: TRBD2
cdr3_aa: CASGFSGGNEQFF
cdr3_nt: TGTGCCAGCGGGTTTAGCGGGGGAAATGAGCAGTTCTTC

v_call: TRBV10-1
j_call: TRBJ2-1
clone_size: NA
d_call: NA
cdr3_aa: CASSEGRAGYNEQFF
cdr3_nt: TGCGCCAGCAGTGAGGGCAGGGCCGGTTACAATGAGCAGTTCTTC

v_call: TRBV6-6
j_call: TRBJ1-3
clone_size: NA
d_call: NA
cdr3_aa: CASTYLSLSGNTIYF
cdr3_nt: TGTGCCAGCACCTACTTGAGTCTCTCTGGAAACACCATATATTTT

v_call: TRBV11-3
j_call: TRBJ2-1
clone_size: NA
d_call: TRBD2
cdr3_aa: CASSSVAGGLNEQFF
cdr3_nt: TGTGCCAGCAGCTCCGTGGCGGGGGGTCTCAATGAGCAGTTCTTC

v_call: TRBV4-2
j_call: TRBJ1-2
clone_size: NA
d_call: TRBD1
cdr3_aa: CASSQPEQGNYGYTF
cdr3_nt: TGTGCCAGCAGCCAACCAGAACAGGGGAACTATGGCTACACCTTC

v_call: TRBV12-3/TRBV12-4
j_call: TRBJ1-1
clone_size: NA
d_call: NA
cdr3_aa: CASIRQNTEAFF
cdr3_nt: TGTGCCAGCATCCGACAGAACACTGAAGCTTTCTTT

v_call: TRBV14
j_call: TRBJ1-4
clone_size: NA
d_call: NA
cdr3_aa: CASSQEEWRGYRPNEKLFF
cdr3_nt: TGTGCCAGCAGCCAAGAAGAGTGGAGGGGTTATAGGCCTAATGAAAAACTGTTTTTT

v_call: TRBV5-1
j_call: TRBJ1-1
clone_size: NA
d_call: NA
cdr3_aa: CASGSVGDAPNTEAFF
cdr3_nt: TGCGCCAGCGGGAGTGTAGGCGACGCACCGAACACTGAAGCTTTCTTT

v_call: TRBV3-1/TRBV3-2
j_call: TRBJ1-1
clone_size: NA
d_call: NA
cdr3_aa: CASSQHQGREAFF
cdr3_nt: TGTGCCAGCAGCCAACACCAGGGCAGGGAAGCTTTCTTT

v_call: TRBV5-5
j_call: TRBJ2-2
clone_size: NA
d_call: NA
cdr3_aa: CASSFLQGANTGELFF
cdr3_nt: TGTGCCAGCAGCTTTTTACAGGGCGCGAACACCGGGGAGCTGTTTTTT